The 11 T cell receptor beta chains listed next were all sequenced from one sample in a study of T cell clonality in common variable immunodeficiency. Generated by immunoSEQ multiplex PCR, the TCRdb table keeps only in-frame clones and is missing some. The sample shows fewer than 55,000 clones, none of them appearing just once. Sample: peripheral blood mononuclear cells. These receptors were taken from a person aged 18 to 75 in good health.

This clone was seen ten or more times. The CDR3 end falls 3 residues outside the read, so it is completed with the germline J gene. The chain joins TRBV6-4 to TRBJ2-6; 8 bases align to TRBD1. Losses at the gene ends were 8 bases for V and 0 bases for J; bases not matched to a gene: 6. The CDR3 is made up of 16 amino acids. Per the germline V gene, CDR1 is MRHNA and CDR2 is SNTAGT. The CDR3 loop is CASSGQGDSGANVLTF. CDR3 DNA, as far as it was read: TGTGCCAGCTCAGGACAGGGAGACTCTGGGGCCAACGTC.

There are many counts of this clone. From the germline J gene comes the end of the CDR3, since the read stops 3 residues before it. The chain is built from TRBV30 and TRBJ1-6; maybe TRBD1 (5 bases). The germline V gene has CDR1 GTSNPN and CDR2 SVGIG (reference sequence). V was shortened by 4 bases and J by 8 bases, with 15 bases between the two germline ends. This CDR3 spans 14 amino acids. The CDR3 region is CAWIPRGRDSPLHF. The CDR3 DNA, read in part, is TGTGCCTGGATTCCGAGGGGTCGAGATTCACCC.

This clone was observed at least ten times. The read halts 3 residues ahead of the CDR3 end, with the missing end drawn from the germline J gene. The chain couples TRBV2 to TRBJ2-2; D gene uncertain. This CDR3 contains 13 residues. Germline V gene lookup returns CDR1 SNHLY and CDR2 FYNNEI. V was shortened by 5 bases and J by 7 bases, with 11 bases between the two germline ends. The CDR3 DNA, read in part, is TGTGCCAGCAGTACCTCAGGCAACGGGGAG. It specifies CASSTSGNGE. The full CDR3 reads CASSTSGNGELFF.

This clone was seen ten or more times. The read ends 3 residues early relative to the CDR3; the germline J gene fills the gap. V is TRBV7-2 and J is TRBJ2-3, with D tentatively TRBD2 (5 bases). Trimming shortened V by 5 bases and J by 2 bases, and 14 bases separated the two germline ends. This CDR3 comprises 15 residues. The germline V gene has CDR1 SGHTA and CDR2 FQGNSA. CDR3 DNA, as far as it was read: TGTGCCAGCAGCCGTGACTATTCAACCACAGATACG. This encodes CASSRDYSTTDT. The CDR3 in full is CASSRDYSTTDTQYF.

This clone was observed at least ten times. Read data end 3 residues before the CDR3 end; the end is taken from the germline J gene. V and J are TRBV5-1 and TRBJ1-1; TRBD1 agrees at 11 bases. Germline V CDR1 and CDR2: SGHRS, YFSETQ. CDR3 size: 15 residues. CDR3 loop: CASSLGGTGGITAFF. CDR3 DNA (partial): TGCGCCAGCAGCTTGGGGGGGACAGGGGGGATTACA. Complete variable domain (other parts from reference TRBV5-1 and TRBJ1-1): KAGVTQTPRYLIKTRGQQVTLSCSPISGHRSVSWYQQTPGQGLQFLFEYFSETQRNKGNFPGRFSGRQFSNSRSEMNVSTLELGDSALYLCASSLGGTGGITAFFGQGTRLTVV.

There are a few counts of this clone. The CDR3 extends 3 residues past the end of the read, so its final part is completed from the germline J gene. V usage is TRBV11-3 and J usage is TRBJ2-2; 9 bases align to TRBD2. This CDR3 spans 15 amino acids. Germline trimming cut 4 bases from V and 4 bases from J; bases unmatched to any gene: 4. Germline values: CDR1 SGHNT, CDR2 YENEEA. CDR3 DNA (partial): TGTGCCAGCAGCTCCGGGACTAGCTTCACCGGGGAG. Its protein product is CASSSGTSFTGE. The complete CDR3 protein is CASSSGTSFTGELFF.

This clone has ten or more counts. Read data end 3 residues before the CDR3 end; the end is taken from the germline J gene. The rearrangement links TRBV6-2 or TRBV6-3 to TRBJ2-7; D is perhaps TRBD1 (5 bases). This CDR3 region has 13 residues. Germline lookup yields CDR1 MNHEY and CDR2 SVGEGT. Trimming shortened V by 2 bases and J by 2 bases, and 7 bases separated the two germline ends. Partial CDR3 DNA: TGTGCCAGCAGTTACGGGGCAGCCTACGAG. This translates into CASSYGAAYE. The whole CDR3 sequence reads CASSYGAAYEQYF.

With regard to this clone: With the read ending 3 residues before the CDR3 end, the germline J gene is used to fill in that end. This rearrangement joins TRBV30 to TRBJ2-3; D possibly corresponds to TRBD1 (6 bases). Germline lookup yields CDR1 GTSNPN and CDR2 SVGIG (reference sequence). The CDR3 loop spans 12 amino acids. CDR3 residues: CAWQGNNQPQYF. The sequenced CDR3 bases are TGTGCCTGGCAGGGGAACAATCAGCCG.

This clone was picked up many times. Partial CDR3 DNA: TGTGCCAGCAGTTTAGTTCCGGGACAGGGATACTACGAG. Its protein product is CASSLVPGQGYYE. The full CDR3 protein reads CASSLVPGQGYYEQYF. V and J are TRBV28 and TRBJ2-7; 9 bases agree with TRBD1. Read data end 3 residues before the CDR3 end; the end is taken from the germline J gene. After removal of 2 bases from V and 3 bases from J, the junction contained 8 bases not matched to a gene. This CDR3 is built from 16 residues. CDR1 and CDR2 from the germline V gene are MDHEN and SYDVKM.

This clone was observed many times. CDR3 in amino acids: CAWSDTLNSPLHF. The sequenced part of the CDR3 DNA is TGTGCCTGGTCAGATACCCTTAATTCACCC. The chain has TRBV30 and TRBJ1-6; D gene ambiguous. The read gets to within 3 residues of the CDR3 end, and the germline J gene fills in the rest. CDR3 length: 13 residues. Germline lookup yields CDR1 GTSNPN and CDR2 SVGIG (reference sequence). The V end was cut by 5 bases, the J end by 6 bases, with 11 bases between.

This clone was observed a handful of times. The CDR3 end lies 3 residues beyond the end of the read and is filled in from the germline J gene. This chain links TRBV19 with TRBJ1-2; 8 bases map to TRBD1. This CDR3 comprises 15 residues. Trimming at V came to 5 bases and at J to 4 bases, leaving 9 bases not matched to a gene. The germline V gene encodes CDR1 LNHDA and CDR2 SQIVND (reference sequence). CDR3 DNA, as far as it was read: TGTGCCAGTAGTGCACGAGACAGGGGCAGCTATGGC. Translated: CASSARDRGSYG. The complete CDR3 protein is CASSARDRGSYGYTF.